Listed below are T cell receptor beta chains from one sample, sequenced in a study of CD8+CD57+ T cells in acquired aplastic anemia. TCRdb itself ran the reads through MiXCR, one entry per CDR3 protein. The sample contains about 150,000 distinct CDR3 sequences, roughly half of which appear only once. The sequenced material came from sorted CD4+, CD8+, or CD8+CD57+ T cells (not recorded which) from PBMCs. The source is a human donor with aplastic anemia. CDR3s include the opening cysteine and the closing phenylalanine or tryptophan. The D gene is left open where the match is weak. Clone size is stated in some rows and not others, as once, few, many or a class when expanded.

clone size,V gene,J gene,D gene,CDR3 DNA,CDR3 protein
NA,TRBV7-9,TRBJ2-1,TRBD1,TGTGCCAGCAGCCAGGGACAGGGCAATGAGCAGTTCTTC,CASSQGQGNEQFF
few,TRBV2,TRBJ2-7,NA,TGTGCCAGCAGTCGCGCTGGTAAAGCACAAGGCGAGCAGTACTTC,CASSRAGKAQGEQYF
many,TRBV5-1,TRBJ2-7,NA,TGCGCCAGCTTCCCCCGACCTAGTCTCTCCTACGAGCAGTACTTC,CASFPRPSLSYEQYF
NA,TRBV19,TRBJ1-1,NA,TGTGCCAGTAGTGGATCGACAGCTGAAGCTTTCTTT,CASSGSTAEAFF
once,TRBV20-1,TRBJ2-7,NA,TGCAGTGCTAGTCCGGGCCTAATAAAGGACTACGAGCAGTACTTC,CSASPGLIKDYEQYF
few,TRBV2,TRBJ2-5,TRBD1,TGTGCCAGCAGGACCGGGACAGGGGGCTTAGAGACCCAGTACTTC,CASRTGTGGLETQYF
few,TRBV9,TRBJ2-3,NA,TGTGCCAGCAGCGTAGGCACAGGACCCTCCACAGATACGCAGTATTTT,CASSVGTGPSTDTQYF
NA,TRBV7-7,TRBJ2-5,NA,TGTGCCAGCAGCTCGGGGGCGGCCCAAGAGACCCAGTACTTC,CASSSGAAQETQYF
NA,TRBV20-1,TRBJ1-2,NA,TGCAGTGCTAGAGATCTTCAAGACCAGGCTAACTATGGCTACACCTTC,CSARDLQDQANYGYTF
once,TRBV19,TRBJ2-3,NA,TGTGCCAGTAGTATTTTCCCTATTGTAAAAGCAGATACGCAGTATTTT,CASSIFPIVKADTQYF
NA,TRBV2,TRBJ2-5,NA,TGTGCCAGCAGTAGGAACAGGGTTGTGGAGACCCAGTACTTC,CASSRNRVVETQYF
few,TRBV29-1,TRBJ2-7,NA,TGCAGCGTTGAAATAGGCCAGAGCTACGAGCAGTACTTC,CSVEIGQSYEQYF
many,TRBV2,TRBJ1-1,TRBD1,TGTGCCAGCAGTTTGGGACAGGGGCTCACTGAAGCTTTCTTT,CASSLGQGLTEAFF
NA,TRBV2,TRBJ1-1,NA,TGTGCCACTGGAGGGATAGGGAACACTGAAGCTTTCTTT,CATGGIGNTEAFF
NA,TRBV4-2,TRBJ1-6,TRBD1,TGTGCCAGCAGCCCTAGAAAACTGGACAGGGCGGTCGATTCACCCCTCCACTTT,CASSPRKLDRAVDSPLHF
NA,TRBV20-1,TRBJ1-5,NA,TGCAGTGCAAGGACTAGCGGGGGGGTCGGCGGCAATCAGCCCCAGCATTTC,CSARTSGGVGGNQPQHF
NA,TRBV6-5,TRBJ2-7,TRBD1,TGTGCCAGCAGTTACGCAGGGACAGCCGAGCAGTACTTC,CASSYAGTAEQYF
NA,TRBV5-6,TRBJ2-7,TRBD1,TGTGCCAGCAGCCAGACAGGGGGAGAGCAGTACTTC,CASSQTGGEQYF
NA,TRBV2,TRBJ1-1,NA,TGTGCCAGCAGAGGTAGGGTGACTGAAGCTTTCTTT,CASRGRVTEAFF
few,TRBV2,TRBJ1-5,NA,TGTGCCAGCATGTTTAGTGCGGGCAATCAGCCCCAGCATTTT,CASMFSAGNQPQHF
few,TRBV11-1,TRBJ1-2,TRBD1,TGTGCCAGCAGCTTTGACCTGACAGGGGCTGGCGGCTACACCTTC,CASSFDLTGAGGYTF
few,TRBV7-9,TRBJ2-1,NA,TGTGCCAGCAGCTCGATGCGGGACGCCTATCCTGAGCAGTTCTTC,CASSSMRDAYPEQFF
NA,TRBV20-1,TRBJ1-2,TRBD1,TGCAGTGCTAGAGAAAGAGGGCAGGGGGAGCATGGCTACACCTTC,CSARERGQGEHGYTF
NA,TRBV7-2,TRBJ2-7,NA,TGTGCCAGCAGCTTAGCAGGGACGGCCTCCTACGAGCAGTACTTC,CASSLAGTASYEQYF
many,TRBV7-6,TRBJ2-3,TRBD1,TGTGCCAGCAGCTTAGGACAGGGGGACACAGATACGCAGTATTTT,CASSLGQGDTDTQYF
many,TRBV19,TRBJ1-1,NA,TGTGCCAGCGAAAGGGGTAAGACTGAAGCTTTCTTT,CASERGKTEAFF
NA,TRBV6-1,TRBJ1-4,NA,TGTGCCAGCAGTGAAGCGCGAAGGGCAGGGGATGAAAAACTGTTTTTT,CASSEARRAGDEKLFF
NA,TRBV10-1,TRBJ2-7,NA,TGTGCCAGCAGGGGCCCTAGCGGAGAGCAGTACTTC,CASRGPSGEQYF
many,TRBV5-5,TRBJ1-2,TRBD1,TGTGCCAGCAGCTTGGACCCAGGGGGATTAGGCTATGGCTACACCTTC,CASSLDPGGLGYGYTF
NA,TRBV7-3,TRBJ1-6,TRBD1,TGTGCCAGCAGCTTAGGGGCAGGGGGATCCTATAATTCACCCCTCCACTTT,CASSLGAGGSYNSPLHF
NA,TRBV19,TRBJ2-7,TRBD2,TGTGCCAGTAGTATACAGCGGACTAGGATGGACGAGCAGTACTTC,CASSIQRTRMDEQYF
NA,TRBV20-1,TRBJ1-6,NA,TGCAGTGCGGAGCACCTCGGGCAGGAGCATTCACCTCTCTACTTT,CSAEHLGQEHSPLYF
NA,TRBV10-3,TRBJ2-1,TRBD2,TGTGCCATCAGTGAGTCTACGGGAGGGCCGCGGAATGAGCAGTTCTTC,CAISESTGGPRNEQFF
NA,TRBV2,TRBJ1-2,TRBD1,TGTGCCAGCAGCGGTGTAGACAGGGGAAATGGCTACACCTTC,CASSGVDRGNGYTF
many,TRBV2,TRBJ2-1,TRBD1,TGTGCCAGCAAAGAGGAGACAGGGGGAGATGAGCAGTTCTTC,CASKEETGGDEQFF
many,TRBV5-5,TRBJ2-2,NA,TGTGCCAGCAGCTCCAACTCCGGGGAGCTGTTTTTT,CASSSNSGELFF
NA,TRBV20-1,TRBJ2-1,NA,TGCAGTGCCCCGCGGATCGATGAGCAGTTCTTC,CSAPRIDEQFF
many,TRBV6-5,TRBJ2-1,NA,TGTGCCAGCAGTTACGGAACGTACAATGAGCAGTTCTTC,CASSYGTYNEQFF
many,TRBV19,TRBJ1-1,TRBD1,TGTGCCAGTAGCCAGGACAGGGTGAACACTGAAGCTTTCTTT,CASSQDRVNTEAFF
NA,TRBV11-1,TRBJ2-7,NA,TGTGCCAGCAGCTTGGAACCCGGGACAAAACGCTCCTACGAGCAGTACTTC,CASSLEPGTKRSYEQYF
NA,TRBV19,TRBJ1-6,NA,TGTGCCACCCAGGTGGGGCCCCTCCACTTT,CATQVGPLHF
few,TRBV7-8,TRBJ2-7,NA,TGTGCCAGCAGCTTTTCCGGGAGCCACGAGCAGTACTTC,CASSFSGSHEQYF
NA,TRBV9,TRBJ2-1,TRBD2,TGTGCCAGCAGCGTAGAAGGCAGCGGGGGGGGTTACAATGAGCAGTTCTTC,CASSVEGSGGGYNEQFF
NA,TRBV29-1,TRBJ2-7,TRBD2,TGCAGCAGCACAGGGACTAGCGGGAGCTACGAGCAGTACTTC,CSSTGTSGSYEQYF
NA,TRBV6-4,TRBJ2-1,NA,TGTGCCTGCAGTTACTATAATGAGCAGTTCTTC,CACSYYNEQFF
NA,TRBV7-9,TRBJ1-2,NA,TGTGCCAGCCCCTACAAAGACAGGTACAATGGCTACACCTTC,CASPYKDRYNGYTF
NA,TRBV25-1,TRBJ1-1,NA,TGTGCCAGCAGTGAGACCAGGGGAACTGAAGCTTTCTTT,CASSETRGTEAFF
few,TRBV2,TRBJ2-7,NA,TGTGCCAGCAGTGAACAACACGAGCAGTACTTC,CASSEQHEQYF
NA,TRBV7-8,TRBJ2-7,NA,TGTGCCAGCAGCGCCGATGCCTACGAGCAGTACTTC,CASSADAYEQYF